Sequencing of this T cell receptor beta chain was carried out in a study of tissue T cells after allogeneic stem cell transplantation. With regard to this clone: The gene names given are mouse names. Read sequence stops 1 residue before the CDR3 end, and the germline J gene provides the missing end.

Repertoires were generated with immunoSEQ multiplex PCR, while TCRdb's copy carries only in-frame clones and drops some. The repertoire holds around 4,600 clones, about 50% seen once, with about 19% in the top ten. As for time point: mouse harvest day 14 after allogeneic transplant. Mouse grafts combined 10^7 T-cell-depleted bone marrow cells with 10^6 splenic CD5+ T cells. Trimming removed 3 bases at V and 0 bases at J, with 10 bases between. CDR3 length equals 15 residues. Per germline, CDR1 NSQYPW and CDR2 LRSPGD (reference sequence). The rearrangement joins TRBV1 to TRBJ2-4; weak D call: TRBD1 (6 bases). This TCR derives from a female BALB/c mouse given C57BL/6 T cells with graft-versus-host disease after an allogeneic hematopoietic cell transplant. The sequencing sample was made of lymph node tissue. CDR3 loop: CTCSARTESQNTLYF. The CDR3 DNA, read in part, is TGCACCTGCAGTGCCCGGACAGAAAGTCAAAACACCTTGTAC.